These 14 T cell receptor delta chains were sequenced from one sample in a study of gammadelta T cells in human blood. TCRdb called clones from the RT-PCR reads again using CATT. The sample records more than 900 delta-chain clones, roughly 8% being singletons. Sequenced input: non-Vgamma9Vdelta2 gamma-delta T cells from adult blood. These receptors were taken from a human donor.

Within the sample, this clone is medium-sized. This rearrangement joins TRAV38-2/DV8 to TRDJ1; 7 nucleotides match TRDD3. The CDR3 length is 20 residues. Germline CDR1 is TSESDYY and CDR2 is QEAYKQQN. V was pared by 4 bases and J by 2 bases, with 23 bases of the junction left unmatched. The CDR3 spells CAYRPTLYSPGDCGTDKLIF. For the CDR3, the DNA is TGTGCTTATAGGCCTACTCTTTACAGCCCGGGGGATTGTGGAACCGATAAACTCATCTTT.

In this sample, this clone is medium-sized. The chain combines TRDV1 with TRDJ1; D may be TRDD3 (10 bases). V was cut by 5 bases and J by 0 bases, with 37 bases left in between. CDR3 size: 23 residues. Germline V gives CDR1 TSWWSYY, CDR2 QGS. DNA of the CDR3: TGTGCTCTTGGGACGCAGGCCTTCCTACTGTTACTGGGGGATCCGCCGTACACCGATAAACTCATCTTT. Residues: CALGTQAFLLLLGDPPYTDKLIF.

By sample fraction, this clone is medium-sized. V gene TRAV29/DV5 combines with J gene TRDJ1, with a weak D call TRDD3 (6 bases). V lost 0 bases and J lost 2, with 14 bases in between. The CDR3 covers 15 residues. The V gene's germline CDR1 is NSMFDY and CDR2 ISSIKDK. CDR3 sequence: CAASALLGDTDKLIF. CDR3 coding DNA: TGTGCAGCAAGCGCACTACTGGGCGATACCGATAAACTCATCTTT.

Only a few counts were recorded for this clone. The chain is built from TRDV1 and TRDJ1; D may be TRDD2 (6 bases). Trimming shortened V by 1 base and J by 0 bases, and 15 bases separated the two germline ends. The CDR3 covers 17 residues. From germline, CDR1 is TSWWSYY and CDR2 QGS. This chain's CDR3 is CALGEPSFRIYTDKLIF. CDR3 sequence (DNA): TGTGCTCTTGGGGAACCTTCCTTCAGGATTTACACCGATAAACTCATCTTT.

Worth noting for this clone: Possible read error: a much larger clone is one base away. V and J are TRDV1 and TRDJ1; 10 bases line up with TRDD3. Trimming cost V 5 bases and J 0 bases; bases outside gene matches: 36. Germline CDR1 and CDR2: TSWWSYY and QGS. The CDR3 sequence is 26 residues long. The CDR3 DNA reads TGTGCTCTTGGGAACCCGAGGATCCCACCCTCAAAGTACTGGGGGATCCTCCAACATTACACCGATAAACTCATCTTT. It encodes CALGNPRIPPSKYWGILQHYTDKLIF.

This clone ranks as medium-sized. The chain recombines TRDV1 with TRDJ1; 10 positions agree with TRDD3. Trimming cost V 3 bases and J 0 bases; bases outside gene matches: 34. Per germline, CDR1 TSWWSYY and CDR2 QGS. CDR3 length: 26 residues. The DNA for the CDR3 is TGTGCTCTTGGGGACCCGAGGATCCCACCCTCAAAGTACTGGGGGATCCTCCAACATTACACCGATAAACTCATCTTT. It encodes CALGDPRIPPSKYWGILQHYTDKLIF.

As for this clone: This may come from a read error, since a much larger clone is one base off. The chain has TRDV2 and TRDJ1, with 13 bases matching TRDD3. This CDR3 spans 15 amino acids. Germline V lookup: CDR1 GEAIGNYY, CDR2 EKD. DNA of the CDR3: TGTGCCCGTGACGATACTGGGGGATACGGCGATAAACTCATCTTT. Its translation: CARDDTGGYGDKLIF.

This clone is labeled medium-sized. The chain has TRDV1 and TRDJ1, with 13 bases that match TRDD3. The germline V gene encodes CDR1 TSWWSYY and CDR2 QGS. V shed 6 bases and J 7 bases; nucleotides not matched to a gene: 26. There are 21 residues in the CDR3. The CDR3 DNA reads TGTGCTCTTGGAGCGGGTCCTCCTACGCTGTACTGGGGGATACGCGGGGGTAAACTCATCTTT. It codes for CALGAGPPTLYWGIRGGKLIF.

Worth noting for this clone: This likely came from a read error, as a far larger clone is one base away. J is TRDJ1 and V is TRDV1; possible D gene TRDD3, 6 bases. The germline V gene encodes CDR1 TSWWSYY and CDR2 QGS. Deletions cut 8 bases from V and 7 bases from J, with 14 bases between. This CDR3 spans 12 amino acids. The CDR3 reads CALRGYPGKLIF. The CDR3 region has the DNA TGTGCTCTTCGCGGATACCCGGGTAAACTCATCTTT.

This clone is deemed medium-sized. The chain combines TRDV1 with TRDJ2; 13 nucleotides align to TRDD3. Unmatched junction bases numbered 19, after V lost 3 bases and J lost 0 bases. Germline V CDR1 and CDR2: TSWWSYY, QGS. The CDR3 has 23 residues. The CDR3 nucleotides read TGTGCTCTTGGGGACCCGACTATTCACGTACTGGGGGATACGGGAGCTTTGACAGCACAACTCTTCTTT. It specifies CALGDPTIHVLGDTGALTAQLFF.

This clone is categorized as large (0.1 to 1%). This sample also contains other DNA sequences that code for the same CDR3. The chain uses TRDV3 and TRDJ1, with 7 nucleotides matching TRDD3. This CDR3 is 14 amino acids long. Germline values: CDR1 TVYSNPD, CDR2 GDNSRS (reference sequence). V shed 3 bases and J 11 bases; nucleotides not matched to a gene: 18. The DNA for the CDR3 is TGTGCCTTCCAATCCTCGTTGGGGATAGGTCGGCTCATCTTT. This sequence encodes CAFQSSLGIGRLIF.

On this clone itself: With only one base between it and a far larger clone, this is likely a read error. The J gene is TRDJ1, the V gene TRDV1; D is undetermined. CDR1 is TSWWSYY and CDR2 is QGS in the germline V gene. Trimming shortened V by 3 bases and J by 1 base, and 12 bases separated the two germline ends. CDR3 size: 15 residues. As DNA, the CDR3 is TGTGCTCTTGGGGACACGAAAAGAGGCACCGATAAACTCATCTTT. It translates to CALGDTKRGTDKLIF.

Remarks on this clone: A read error is the likely source, as a far larger clone sits one nucleotide away. The chain links TRAV38-2/DV8 to TRDJ1; D is undetermined. The ends were cut back, 4 bases at V and 1 base at J, with 14 bases in the middle. The CDR3 totals 15 residues. Germline lookup yields CDR1 TSESDYY and CDR2 QEAYKQQN. In nucleotides, the CDR3 is TGTGCTTATAGGGCGGGTGGGAATGCCACCGATAAACTCATCTTT. Translation gives CAYRAGGNATDKLIF.

This clone is classed as medium-sized. The J gene is TRDJ1, the V gene TRDV1, with TRDD3 identical over 13 bases. From germline, CDR1 is TSWWSYY and CDR2 QGS. V lost 1 base and J lost 4; bases outside the gene matches: 15. The CDR3 sequence is 20 residues long. The CDR3 protein is CALGERHLPVLGDTNDKLIF. The CDR3, as DNA: TGTGCTCTTGGGGAACGCCACCTACCCGTACTGGGGGATACGAACGATAAACTCATCTTT.